The 23 T cell receptor beta chains presented below share a single source sample, sequenced in a study of blood T cell repertoires in COVID-19. The table came from immunoSEQ multiplex PCR; TCRdb's copy has only in-frame clones and leaves some out. Of 62,000 or so clones listed, 70% to 90% are singletons. The sample consisted of peripheral blood. These receptors were collected from an older woman with acute or convalescent COVID-19.

This sequence joins TRBV18 and TRBJ1-1; 7 bases line up with TRBD1. CDR1 KGHSH and CDR2 LQKENI come from the germline V gene. The CDR3 sequence is 16 residues long. With V trimmed by 1 base and J by 4 bases, 9 bases remained unmatched. The CDR3 bases are TGTGCCAGCTCACCACGGCAGGGGGTCACCCCCACTGAAGCTTTCTTT. The encoded protein is CASSPRQGVTPTEAFF.

The chain carries TRBV6-1 and TRBJ1-5, with a weak D call TRBD1 (5 bases). The CDR3 length is 16 residues. Germline lookup yields CDR1 MNHNS and CDR2 SASEGT. Trimming removed 4 bases at V and 4 bases at J, with 17 bases between. CDR3 region: CASSARDWGGNQPQHF. The CDR3 DNA is TGTGCCAGCAGTGCCCGAGACTGGGGGGGAAATCAGCCCCAGCATTTT.

This chain connects TRBV28 to TRBJ1-5; 10 nucleotides line up with TRBD1. CDR3 size: 16 residues. Looked up from germline, CDR1 is MDHEN and CDR2 is SYDVKM. The trim removed 3 bases at V and 5 bases at J, leaving 7 bases unmatched. The CDR3 region has the DNA TGTGCCAGCAGTTTTCTGGACAGGGGGGGGTATCAGCCCCAGCATTTT. Encoded protein: CASSFLDRGGYQPQHF.

The CDR3 DNA reads TGTGCCAGTAGTATAGCATCGGCAGGGTTGAACTATGGCTACACCTTC. It translates to CASSIASAGLNYGYTF. The chain joins TRBV19 to TRBJ1-2; D possibly corresponds to TRBD1 (5 bases). The CDR3 covers 16 residues. CDR1 and CDR2 from the germline V gene are LNHDA and SQIVND (reference sequence). Trimming took 1 base from V and 2 from J, leaving 14 bases between them. Variable domain in full (rest from reference TRBV19 and TRBJ1-2): DGGITQSPKYLFRKEGQNVTLSCEQNLNHDAMYWYRQDPGQGLRLIYYSQIVNDFQKGDIAEGYSVSREKKESFPLTVTSAQKNPTAFYLCASSIASAGLNYGYTFGSGTRLTVV.

The V and J genes are TRBV28 and TRBJ1-2; perhaps TRBD1 as D (5 bases). The V gene lost 6 bases and the J gene lost 0 bases, with 20 bases spanning the gap. CDR1 is MDHEN, CDR2 SYDVKM, per germline. CDR3 size: 17 residues. CDR3 sequence: CASSPAAGLKANYGYTF. The DNA for the CDR3 is TGTGCCAGCAGCCCCGCGGCGGGACTCAAGGCTAACTATGGCTACACCTTC.

The chain recombines TRBV11-2 with TRBJ1-5; 7 nucleotides align to TRBD1. There are 15 residues in the CDR3. Trimming at V came to 5 bases and at J to 3 bases, leaving 7 bases not matched to a gene. The V gene's germline CDR1 is SGHAT and CDR2 FQNNGV. CDR3 protein: CASSGGGQNNQPQHF. In nucleotides, the CDR3 is TGTGCCAGCAGCGGAGGGGGACAGAACAATCAGCCCCAGCATTTT.

This clone was seen only a few times. This chain uses TRBV19 with TRBJ1-1, with a tentative D call TRBD1 (6 bases). This CDR3 spans 17 amino acids. Germline CDR1 reads LNHDA; CDR2 reads SQIVND (reference sequence). V was clipped by 2 bases and J by 7 bases, with 23 bases between them. The CDR3 DNA follows: TGTGCCAGTAGTATATTAACACTAGGACAGATAGGACTTGAAGCTTTCTTT. Translated, it gives CASSILTLGQIGLEAFF.

The chain has TRBV6-1 and TRBJ1-6; 7 positions match TRBD1. The junction had 14 bases not matched to a gene; V was cut back by 2 bases and J by 10 bases. The length of the CDR3 is 17 residues. Germline loops: CDR1 MNHNS, CDR2 SASEGT. This CDR3 is CASSEILLTGRGSPLHF. The CDR3 DNA sequence: TGTGCCAGCAGTGAAATTCTGTTGACAGGGCGAGGCTCACCCCTCCACTTT.

The chain uses TRBV25-1 and TRBJ1-1; D gene ambiguous. The CDR3 extends over 13 amino acids. Germline assignment: CDR1 MGHDK and CDR2 SYGVNS. V gave up 2 bases and J gave up 8 bases, with 12 bases separating them. The DNA of the CDR3 is TGTGCCAGCAGTGAAGTGGTACGCGGAGAAGCTTTCTTT. Translating gives CASSEVVRGEAFF.

V gene TRBV7-2 combines with J gene TRBJ2-7; 7 bases agree with TRBD1. The CDR3 consists of 14 residues. Unmatched junction bases numbered 9, after V lost 7 bases and J lost 3 bases. The germline gives CDR1 SGHTA, CDR2 FQGNSA. This chain's CDR3 is CASNRQGPGYEQYF. The CDR3, as DNA: TGTGCCAGCAATCGACAGGGTCCCGGCTACGAGCAGTACTTC. The full variable domain, with the rest looked up from reference TRBV7-2 and TRBJ2-7, is GAGVSQSPSNKVTEKGKDVELRCDPISGHTALYWYRQSLGQGLEFLIYFQGNSAPDKSGLPSDRFSAERTGGSVSTLTIQRTQQEDSAVYLCASNRQGPGYEQYFGPGTRLTVT.

The chain couples TRBV5-4 to TRBJ2-5, with 11 positions matching TRBD2. Trimming at V came to 4 bases and at J to 9 bases, leaving 17 bases not matched to a gene. Germline values: CDR1 SGHNT, CDR2 YYREEE (reference sequence). This CDR3 has 17 amino acids. The CDR3 bases are TGTGCCAGCAGCCCCGTTATACCGGGACTAGCGGTGGGGGCCCAGTACTTC. This sequence encodes CASSPVIPGLAVGAQYF.

This chain links TRBV6-5 with TRBJ1-2; D perhaps matches TRBD1 (5 bases). V lost 6 bases, J lost 1 base, and 9 bases lay in between. Germline V gives CDR1 MNHEY, CDR2 SVGAGI. The CDR3 is 13 amino acids. The CDR3 coding sequence is TGTGCCAGCAGACAGGACCTTAACTATGGCTACACCTTC. Its protein product is CASRQDLNYGYTF.

This clone has just a few counts. In nucleotides, the CDR3 is TGTGCCAGCAGCCGTAGGGGGGGACAGGGGGCCAGTGGCTACACCTTC. Its translation: CASSRRGGQGASGYTF. This chain links TRBV3-1 (or the pseudogene TRBV3-2) with TRBJ1-2; 12 nucleotides agree with TRBD1. In germline, CDR1 is LGHDT, CDR2 YNNKEL (reference sequence). This CDR3 is 16 amino acids long. V lost 4 bases, J lost 7 bases, and 10 bases stayed unmatched.

This chain links TRBV6-5 with TRBJ2-1, with TRBD1 matching over 10 bases. CDR3 length: 14 amino acids. V was pared by 8 bases and J by 10 bases, with 11 bases of the junction left unmatched. The germline CDR1 and CDR2 sequences are MNHEY and SVGAGI. The CDR3 DNA reads TGTGCCAGCCCGGGACAGGGGACCGGCGGCGAGCAGTTCTTC. It encodes CASPGQGTGGEQFF.

The chain links TRBV19 to TRBJ1-5; TRBD1 matches at 7 bases. The CDR3 runs to 19 residues. Germline-derived CDR1 and CDR2 are LNHDA and SQIVND (reference sequence). Trimming took 5 bases from V and 0 from J; bases not matched to a gene: 16. DNA of the CDR3: TGTGCCAGTAGTTTCAAGGCCGGTACCGGGACAGCTAGCAATCAGCCCCAGCATTTT. Protein sequence: CASSFKAGTGTASNQPQHF.

The chain combines TRBV10-3 with TRBJ1-2; D remains ambiguous. Germline V lookup: CDR1 ENHRY, CDR2 SYGVKD. The CDR3 contains 16 residues. V was trimmed by 6 bases and J by 5 bases, leaving 22 bases between them. The CDR3 protein is CAISPRVAAGIYGYTF. The CDR3 DNA sequence: TGTGCCATCAGCCCTAGGGTCGCAGCCGGGATTTATGGCTACACCTTC.

The rearrangement joins TRBV5-8 to TRBJ2-3, with D maybe TRBD1 (6 bases). There are 14 residues in the CDR3. Germline lookup yields CDR1 SGHTS and CDR2 YDEGEE. Trimming took 6 bases from V and 1 from J, leaving 12 bases between them. The CDR3 protein is CASKQGVGTDTQYF. In DNA, the CDR3 is TGTGCCAGCAAACAGGGTGTGGGCACAGATACGCAGTATTTT.

The rearrangement links TRBV29-1 to TRBJ2-3; D is unresolved. The CDR3 is made up of 11 amino acids. Germline V gene lookup returns CDR1 SQVTM and CDR2 ANQGSEA. V lost 0 bases and J lost 8, with 6 bases in between. CDR3 amino acids: CSVEEGSTQYF. In DNA form, the CDR3 reads TGCAGCGTTGAAGAGGGCTCTACGCAGTATTTT.

The rearrangement joins TRBV2 to TRBJ1-4; TRBD1 agrees at 8 bases. Germline V lookup: CDR1 SNHLY, CDR2 FYNNEI. The V gene end was trimmed by 10 bases and the J gene end by 4 bases; junction bases not matched to a gene: 8. The length of the CDR3 is 14 residues. The CDR3 sequence is CAITRTGFNEKLFF. The CDR3 DNA is TGTGCCATCACGAGGACAGGGTTTAATGAAAAACTGTTTTTT.

V usage is TRBV14 and J usage is TRBJ2-2; D not certain. Trimming left V 2 bases short and J 0 bases short, with 10 bases between. The length of the CDR3 is 16 residues. From germline, CDR1 is SGHDN and CDR2 FVKESK. CDR3 in amino acids: CASSQSPSPNTGELFF. CDR3 in DNA: TGTGCCAGCAGCCAATCCCCATCCCCGAACACCGGGGAGCTGTTTTTT.

The CDR3 region is CAISDGGTSGRIFNEQFF. DNA of the CDR3: TGTGCCATCAGTGACGGGGGGACTAGCGGGAGGATTTTCAATGAGCAGTTCTTC. J is TRBJ2-1 and V is TRBV10-3, with 15 positions matching TRBD2. The CDR3 consists of 18 residues. Germline V CDR1 and CDR2: ENHRY, SYGVKD. V gave up 3 bases and J gave up 6 bases; unmatched junction bases: 9.

A word on this clone: Other DNA variants within this sample encode the same CDR3. The rearrangement links TRBV7-9 to TRBJ2-5; D is uncertain. CDR3 length: 12 residues. Trimming left V 2 bases short and J 5 bases short, with 6 bases between. Germline CDR1 reads SEHNR; CDR2 reads FQNEAQ (reference sequence). CDR3 amino acids: CASSLISETQYF. As DNA, the CDR3 is TGTGCCAGCAGCTTAATTTCTGAGACCCAGTACTTC.

The rearrangement joins TRBV5-6 to TRBJ2-7, with D unclear. V lost 3 bases to trimming and J lost 4 bases, with 11 bases between them. CDR3 size: 13 residues. Germline assignment: CDR1 SGHDT and CDR2 YYEEEE. The CDR3 DNA follows: TGTGCCAGCAGCTCGAGCGACGTATACGAGCAGTACTTC. As protein: CASSSSDVYEQYF. The whole variable domain, remainder taken from reference TRBV5-6 and TRBJ2-7, is DAGVTQSPTHLIKTRGQQVTLRCSPKSGHDTVSWYQQALGQGPQFIFQYYEEEERQRGNFPDRFSGHQFPNYSSELNVNALLLGDSALYLCASSSSDVYEQYFGPGTRLTVT.